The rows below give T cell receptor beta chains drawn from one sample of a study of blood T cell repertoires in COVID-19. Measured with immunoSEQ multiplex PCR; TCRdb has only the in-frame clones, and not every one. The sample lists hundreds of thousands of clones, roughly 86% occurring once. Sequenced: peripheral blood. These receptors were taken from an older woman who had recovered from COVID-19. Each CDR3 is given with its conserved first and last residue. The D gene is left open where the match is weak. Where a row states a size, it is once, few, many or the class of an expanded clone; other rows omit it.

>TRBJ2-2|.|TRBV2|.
CAGLRAPNTGELFF
TGTGCCGGGCTGAGGGCACCCAACACCGGGGAGCTGTTTTTT
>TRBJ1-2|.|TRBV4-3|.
CASSQVRAGDYGYTF
TGCGCCAGCAGCCAAGTCAGGGCTGGGGACTATGGCTACACCTTC
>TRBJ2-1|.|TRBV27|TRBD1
CASSWDRGPHNEQFF
TGTGCCAGCAGTTGGGACAGGGGGCCCCACAATGAGCAGTTCTTC
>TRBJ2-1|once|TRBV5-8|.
CASSSGHLFGGQADHEQFF
TGTGCCAGCAGTTCGGGGCACCTGTTTGGGGGCCAAGCCGACCATGAGCAGTTCTTC
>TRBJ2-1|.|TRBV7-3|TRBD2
CASSSGGASNEQFF
TGTGCCAGCAGTAGCGGGGGGGCAAGCAATGAGCAGTTCTTC
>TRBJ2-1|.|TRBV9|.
CASSANLGDEQFF
TGTGCCAGCAGCGCAAACCTAGGGGATGAGCAGTTCTTC
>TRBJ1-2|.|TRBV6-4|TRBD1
CASSEGQGARGYTF
TGTGCCAGCAGTGAGGGGCAGGGGGCGAGAGGCTACACCTTC
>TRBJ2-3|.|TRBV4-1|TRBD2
CASSHALGVTSGDTDTQYF
TGCGCCAGCAGCCACGCCCTCGGGGTGACTAGCGGGGACACAGATACGCAGTATTTT
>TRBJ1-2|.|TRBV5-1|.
CASSFQSGRINYGYTF
TGCGCCAGCAGCTTTCAGTCGGGGAGAATAAACTATGGCTACACCTTC
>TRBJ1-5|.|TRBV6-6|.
CASSYSRDPQHF
TGTGCCAGCAGTTACTCGCGGGATCCCCAGCATTTT
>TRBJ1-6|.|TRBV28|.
CASSFRIGGNSPLHF
TGTGCCAGCAGTTTTAGAATCGGGGGGAACTCACCCCTCCACTTT
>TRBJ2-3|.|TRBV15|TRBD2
CATSRGAGGFLTDTQYF
TGTGCCACCAGCAGAGGAGCGGGGGGGTTCCTCACAGATACGCAGTATTTT
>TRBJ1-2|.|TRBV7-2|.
CARQDLGGGYGYTF
TGTGCCAGACAGGACCTCGGGGGGGGCTATGGCTACACCTTC
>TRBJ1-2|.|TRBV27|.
CASSLFITGNYGYTF
TGTGCCAGCAGTCTTTTTATAACAGGGAACTATGGCTACACCTTC
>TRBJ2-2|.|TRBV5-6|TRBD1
CASSLGTGGGWAGELFF
TGTGCCAGCAGCCTCGGGACAGGGGGCGGATGGGCCGGGGAGCTGTTTTTT
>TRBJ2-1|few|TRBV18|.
CASSPRLENNEQFF
TGTGCCAGCTCACCACGACTGGAGAACAATGAGCAGTTCTTC
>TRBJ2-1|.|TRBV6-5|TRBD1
CASSGTGVPNEQFF
TGTGCCAGCAGCGGGACAGGGGTCCCCAATGAGCAGTTCTTC
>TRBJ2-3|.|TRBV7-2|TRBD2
CASSWTSGGLIRTDTQYF
TGTGCCAGCAGCTGGACTAGCGGGGGGCTCATCCGCACAGATACGCAGTATTTT
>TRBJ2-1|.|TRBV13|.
CASSLEEDDNEQFF
TGTGCCAGCAGCTTAGAGGAGGATGACAATGAGCAGTTCTTC
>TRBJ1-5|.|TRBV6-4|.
CASSDLSFKDWSNQPQHF
TGTGCCAGCAGTGACCTTAGCTTTAAGGATTGGAGCAATCAGCCCCAGCATTTT
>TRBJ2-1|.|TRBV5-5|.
CASSPTRVSAHEQFF
TGTGCCAGCAGCCCCACTAGAGTAAGCGCCCATGAGCAGTTCTTC
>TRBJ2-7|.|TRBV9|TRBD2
CASSVSAGGAQYEQYF
TGTGCCAGCAGCGTAAGCGCCGGGGGGGCCCAATACGAGCAGTACTTC
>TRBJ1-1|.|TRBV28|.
CASSLVRRNTEAFF
TGTGCCAGCAGTTTAGTACGCAGGAACACTGAAGCTTTCTTT
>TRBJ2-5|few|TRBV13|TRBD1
CASSGGTGGAKTQYF
TGTGCCAGCAGCGGTGGGACAGGGGGCGCAAAGACCCAGTACTTC
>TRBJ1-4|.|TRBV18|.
CASSPPGGSANEKLFF
TGTGCCAGCTCACCACCGGGGGGGTCGGCTAATGAAAAACTGTTTTTT
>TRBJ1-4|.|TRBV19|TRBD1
CASNEQQGAVEKLFF
TGTGCCAGTAACGAGCAGCAGGGGGCTGTGGAAAAACTGTTTTTT
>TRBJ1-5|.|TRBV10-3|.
CATKSGQSNQPQHF
TGTGCCACCAAATCCGGACAGAGCAATCAGCCCCAGCATTTT
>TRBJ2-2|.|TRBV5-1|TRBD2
CASSLVAGTGELFF
TGCGCCAGCAGCTTAGTAGCGGGGACCGGGGAGCTGTTTTTT
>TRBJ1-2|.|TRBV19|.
CASSMRGRYGYTF
TGTGCCAGTAGTATGAGGGGGAGATATGGCTACACCTTC